This T cell receptor beta chain was found in a study of T cell responses to AZD1222 COVID-19 vaccine. Study observations and caveats: Donors in the cohort were predominantly white British and more often female, and clonal diversity was possibly underestimated. All repertoire sampling was performed exclusively after the peak T cell response.

About this clone: The antigen is unknown.

Method: immunoSEQ multiplex PCR; TCRdb's copy keeps in-frame clones and lacks some. The sample includes some 95,000 clones, roughly nine tenths seen only once; the top ten take roughly 3.5%. The CDR3 is 12 amino acids. Germline CDR1 reads SGHRS; CDR2 reads YFSETQ. Trimming took 3 bases from V and 15 from J; bases not matched to a gene: 8. The sequencing here drew on peripheral blood, taken on day 0 of AZD1222 vaccination. The source of this sequence is an adult in good health. The genes are TRBV5-1 and TRBJ2-1; 8 nucleotides line up with TRBD1. This chain's CDR3 is CASSSGQGWRFF. The CDR3 nucleotides read TGCGCCAGCAGCTCCGGACAGGGATGGCGGTTCTTC.